This T cell receptor beta chain was sequenced during a study of regulatory T cells in long-lasting Graves disease. Study results and limitations: TRBV28, TRBJ1-2 and TRBJ2-5 were segments that persistent disease favored. Patients with persistent Graves' had lower TCR diversity than newly diagnosed patients.

Worth noting for this clonotype: Its antigen is not known.

Germline trimming cut 4 bases from V and 6 bases from J; bases unmatched to any gene: 12. The CDR3 has 17 amino acids. The V gene's germline CDR1 is SNHLY and CDR2 FYNNEI. Time point given: persistent/refractory GD, antithyroid drugs over 5 years with positive TRAb. The authors made the TCR library using RNA they extracted from PBMCs. American Thyroid Association guidelines defined how Graves' disease was diagnosed. With iRepertoire HTBI primers and Arm-PCR of CDR3 regions, TCR beta libraries were built. TCRdb processed the multiplex PCR reads anew with MiXCR; each CDR3 protein has one entry. The data hold 700,000 or so distinct CDR3 sequences, with around 32% observed a single time.

V gene TRBV2 combines with J gene TRBJ1-5; 10 bases line up with TRBD1. The sample here was peripheral blood mononuclear cells (PBMCs), taken when the disease was refractory, from a patient treated with antithyroid drugs. The clonotype comes from a female donor with Graves disease. CDR3 sequence reads: CASSVNPGQGPVQPQHF. CDR3 bases: TGTGCCAGCAGTGTGAATCCGGGACAGGGGCCCGTTCAGCCCCAGCATTTT.